This record looks at one T cell receptor (beta chain) sequence and its context. Its antigen is currently unknown. Data came from immunoSEQ multiplex PCR; TCRdb stores just in-frame clones and leaves some out. This sample has more than 300,000 clones; about 82% occur once, and the top ten carry approximately 2%. The V end was cut by 1 base, the J end by 3 bases, with 6 bases between. The CDR3 runs to 13 residues. Germline V gene lookup returns CDR1 LNHDA and CDR2 SQIVND (reference sequence). These data are taken from a study of Ad26.COV2.S vaccination and SARS-CoV-2 variants. Findings of the study overall: Total T cell responses may have been underestimated by the TCR breadth and depth analyses. Vaccinated and placebo-treated recipients had similar non-spike TCR breadth.

Treatment described: around 19 received Ad26.COV2.S at low or high dose, single or two shots; 5 received placebo; per-sample allocation not given. Following the first vaccine or placebo injection, samples were taken on day 63. Cohort 1b enrolled adults aged 18-55 years in Boston. Expressing Wuhan-strain SARS-CoV-2 spike, an Ad26 vector served as the vaccine. This sequence originates from a person between 18 and 60 years old who received the Ad26.COV2.S COVID-19 vaccine or a placebo. Sequenced here: peripheral blood, sampled in a trial of Ad26.COV2.S vaccine versus placebo. The chain has TRBV19 and TRBJ1-2; D is perhaps TRBD1 (5 bases). DNA for the CDR3: TGTGCCAGTAGTATAGCCAGGGACTATGGCTACACCTTC. Translation gives CASSIARDYGYTF.